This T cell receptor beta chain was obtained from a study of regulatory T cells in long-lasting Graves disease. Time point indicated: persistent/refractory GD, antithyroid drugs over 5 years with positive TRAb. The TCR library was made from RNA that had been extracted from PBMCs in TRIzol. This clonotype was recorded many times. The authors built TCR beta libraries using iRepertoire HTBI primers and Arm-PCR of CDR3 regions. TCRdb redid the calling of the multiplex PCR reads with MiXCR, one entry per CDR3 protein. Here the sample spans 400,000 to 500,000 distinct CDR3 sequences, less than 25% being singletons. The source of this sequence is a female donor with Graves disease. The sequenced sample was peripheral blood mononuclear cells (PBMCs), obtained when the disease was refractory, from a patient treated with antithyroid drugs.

CDR3 sequence: CAIREDRDPQETQYF. The CDR3 region has the DNA TGTGCCATCAGAGAGGACAGGGATCCCCAAGAGACCCAGTACTTC. This chain connects TRBV10-3 to TRBJ2-5, with 8 bases fitting TRBD1. CDR1 and CDR2 from the germline V gene are ENHRY and SYGVKD. The CDR3 length is 15 residues. Trimming removed 6 bases from V and 1 base from J; junction bases left unmatched: 7.